These 28 T cell receptor beta chains share one sample of origin, sequenced in a study of control samples from healthy donors and cancer patients. Data came from immunoSEQ multiplex PCR; TCRdb stores just in-frame clones and leaves some out. Of more than 70,000 clones listed, around 93% are singletons. Sequencing was performed on blood. These receptors came from a woman aged 25 to 45 in good health.

This chain links TRBV30 with TRBJ1-3; D remains ambiguous. The CDR3 has 14 residues. Germline loops: CDR1 GTSNPN, CDR2 SVGIG (reference sequence). The germline V and J ends were trimmed by 4 bases and 13 bases, with 23 bases remaining between them. The CDR3 DNA is TGTGCCTGGACCGGTCCGGGAGGGTTCAGTTCTATATATTTT. It is translated as CAWTGPGGFSSIYF.

The chain couples TRBV19 to TRBJ2-2, with a possible D match to TRBD1 (5 bases). The CDR3 has 16 amino acids. Trimming stripped 1 base from V and 2 bases from J, with 11 bases between. Germline CDR1 and CDR2: LNHDA and SQIVND (reference sequence). For the CDR3, the DNA is TGTGCCAGTAGTATAGGAAGGGGCGATAACACCGGGGAGCTGTTTTTT. Translated, it gives CASSIGRGDNTGELFF.

This clone was seen a few times. This sequence joins TRBV9 and TRBJ1-5; D may be TRBD1 (6 bases). There are 17 residues in the CDR3. The germline CDR1 and CDR2 sequences are SGDLS and YYNGEE. V lost 3 bases and J 7 bases, leaving 23 bases between the germline ends. The CDR3 nucleotides read TGTGCCAGCAGCGCAGCCGCTGAGCCAGGGGATCGGCAGCCCCAGCATTTT. It encodes CASSAAAEPGDRQPQHF.

The CDR3 bases are TGTGCCAGCAGTTCCGCAACAGGACGTGACAACGAAGCTTTCTTT. Protein sequence: CASSSATGRDNEAFF. The chain is built from TRBV6-5 and TRBJ1-1; possible D gene TRBD1, 5 bases. From germline, CDR1 is MNHEY and CDR2 SVGAGI. With 4 bases removed from V and 8 bases from J, the gap between germline ends came to 20 bases. CDR3 length: 15 residues.

This clone was seen a handful of times. The rearrangement joins TRBV28 to TRBJ2-7; TRBD1 might be the D (6 bases). V dropped 8 bases and J dropped 5 bases, with 13 bases sitting between them. The germline gives CDR1 MDHEN, CDR2 SYDVKM. There are 12 residues in the CDR3. The DNA for the CDR3 is TGTGCCAGCCACACAGGGATTAACGAGCAGTACTTC. It translates to CASHTGINEQYF. Full variable domain (rest looked up from reference TRBV28 and TRBJ2-7): DVKVTQSSRYLVKRTGEKVFLECVQDMDHENMFWYRQDPGLGLRLIYFSYDVKMKEKGDIPEGYSVSREKKERFSLILESASTNQTSMYLCASHTGINEQYFGPGTRLTVT.

This clone appeared once. The CDR3 nucleotides are TGTGCCTGGAGTGATCGGACCACTGAAGCTTTCTTT. Translation gives CAWSDRTTEAFF. The J gene is TRBJ1-1, the V gene TRBV30; D remains unclear. This CDR3 has 12 residues. Germline-derived CDR1 and CDR2 are GTSNPN and SVGIG (reference sequence). V lost 1 base and J lost 4, with 7 bases in between.

The chain is built from TRBV3-1 (or the pseudogene TRBV3-2) and TRBJ1-2; D remains unclear. CDR3 length: 13 residues. V lost 2 bases and J 3 bases, leaving 7 bases between the germline ends. The germline V gene has CDR1 LGHDT and CDR2 YNNKEL (reference sequence). The CDR3 coding sequence is TGTGCCAGCAGCCAAAACAGATACTATGGCTACACCTTC. Translation: CASSQNRYYGYTF.

The rearrangement links TRBV7-9 to TRBJ1-5, with D unclear. This CDR3 is built from 12 residues. The V gene lost 3 bases and the J gene lost 1 base, with 1 base spanning the gap. Germline values: CDR1 SEHNR, CDR2 FQNEAQ (reference sequence). The DNA of the CDR3 is TGTGCCAGCAGCTTGAGCAATCAGCCCCAGCATTTT. Its translation: CASSLSNQPQHF.

CDR3 region: CASRPRAASQETQYF. CDR3 in DNA: TGTGCCAGCAGGCCGAGGGCAGCTTCACAAGAGACCCAGTACTTC. This chain uses TRBV5-5 with TRBJ2-5; a possible D gene is TRBD2 (5 bases). The length of the CDR3 is 15 residues. Trimming shortened V by 5 bases and J by 2 bases, and 16 bases separated the two germline ends. Germline CDR1 reads SGHKS; CDR2 reads YYEKEE (reference sequence).

DNA for the CDR3: TGTGCCAGCAGCCAAGTGGGGACTAGTCCAGAGACCCAGTACTTC. Amino acids: CASSQVGTSPETQYF. The rearrangement uses TRBV3-1 (or the pseudogene TRBV3-2) and TRBJ2-5; 8 bases match TRBD2. V was pared by 1 base and J by 4 bases, with 5 bases of the junction left unmatched. Germline V gene data show CDR1 as LGHDT and CDR2 as YNNKEL (reference sequence). CDR3 size: 15 residues.

The chain is built from TRBV11-2 and TRBJ1-4; D is ambiguous. This CDR3 is 18 amino acids long. V shed 5 bases and J shed 0 bases, with 19 bases lying between them. Germline V gives CDR1 SGHAT, CDR2 FQNNGV. CDR3 nucleotide sequence: TGTGCCAGCAGCCCTGGCCGGCAGATACTACCAACTAATGAAAAACTGTTTTTT. The encoded protein is CASSPGRQILPTNEKLFF.

The chain is built from TRBV6-2 or TRBV6-3 and TRBJ1-5; no firm D call. V lost 0 bases to trimming and J lost 6 bases, with 9 bases between them. CDR1 and CDR2 from the germline V gene are MNHEY and SVGEGT. The CDR3 has 14 residues. The CDR3, as DNA: TGTGCCAGCAGTTACTCGGTAACAGTTCAGCCCCAGCATTTT. Its translation: CASSYSVTVQPQHF.

This sequence joins TRBV28 and TRBJ1-4; possibly TRBD1 for D (5 bases). The V and J ends lost 2 bases and 3 bases respectively, with 7 bases between them. CDR3 length: 14 amino acids. Germline V gene sequence: CDR1 MDHEN, CDR2 SYDVKM. The CDR3 region has the DNA TGTGCCAGCAGTTTAGGGGGGGCTAATGAAAAACTGTTTTTT. Its translation is CASSLGGANEKLFF.

The genes are TRBV12-2 and TRBJ2-7; TRBD1, the table's D call, lacks a check against the DNA. TRBV12-2 is given as a pseudogene. This CDR3 is 16 amino acids long. CDR3 sequence reads: CASRGAGRFRCDEQYV. The CDR3 coding sequence is TGTGCAAGTCGGGGGGCCGGTCGCTTCCGGTGCGACGAGCAGTACGTC.

The chain is built from TRBV24-1 and TRBJ2-7; maybe TRBD2 (6 bases). The CDR3 totals 12 residues. V lost 7 bases to trimming and J lost 5 bases, with 11 bases between them. CDR1 KGHDR and CDR2 SFDVKD come from the germline V gene. In DNA form, the CDR3 reads TGTGCCACCAGAGAGGGAGGTAACGAGCAGTACGTC. This translates into CATREGGNEQYV.

The CDR3, as DNA: TGCGCCAGCAGCTTGGTAGGGCAGGGTTCCGGTGGCTACACCTTC. It codes for CASSLVGQGSGGYTF. This sequence joins TRBV5-1 and TRBJ1-2; D is perhaps TRBD1 (5 bases). Germline loops: CDR1 SGHRS, CDR2 YFSETQ. The germline V and J ends were trimmed by 0 bases and 7 bases, with 16 bases remaining between them. The CDR3 totals 15 residues.

This clone came up once. The V and J genes are TRBV4-1 and TRBJ1-6, with D unclear. V was cut by 1 base and J by 6 bases, with 7 bases left in between. Germline values: CDR1 MGHRA, CDR2 YSYEKL. The CDR3 is 14 residues long. This CDR3 reads CASSQGISNSPLHF. As DNA, the CDR3 is TGCGCCAGCAGCCAAGGCATCAGTAATTCACCCCTCCACTTT.

The chain has TRBV10-3 and TRBJ1-1; D ambiguous. Germline loops: CDR1 ENHRY, CDR2 SYGVKD. V lost 3 bases to trimming and J lost 3 bases, with 11 bases between them. CDR3 length equals 14 residues. This chain's CDR3 is CAISDAGEHTEAFF. As DNA, the CDR3 is TGTGCCATCAGTGATGCCGGAGAGCACACTGAAGCTTTCTTT.

V gene TRBV18 combines with J gene TRBJ1-1; no clear D. Germline values: CDR1 KGHSH, CDR2 LQKENI. Trimming pared 3 bases from V and 0 bases from J, leaving 11 bases between. The length of the CDR3 is 15 residues. Here the CDR3 DNA reads TGTGCCAGCTCACCCGGCGGCAGGCTGAACACTGAAGCTTTCTTT. Amino acids: CASSPGGRLNTEAFF.

The chain uses TRBV27 and TRBJ2-7; no firm D call. Between the trimmed V and J ends, which lost 3 bases and 5 bases, there was a span of 11 bases. The CDR3 loop spans 13 amino acids. Germline loops: CDR1 MNHEY, CDR2 SMNVEV (reference sequence). The CDR3 sequence is CASSLASWDEQYF. The CDR3 DNA sequence: TGTGCCAGCAGTTTGGCCTCTTGGGACGAGCAGTACTTC.

The chain couples TRBV6-5 to TRBJ2-2; possibly TRBD2 for D (6 bases). Trimming stripped 6 bases from V and 6 bases from J, with 14 bases between. Germline CDR1 MNHEY, CDR2 SVGAGI. This CDR3 spans 14 amino acids. Here the CDR3 reads CASRERLDPGELFF. The CDR3 DNA reads TGTGCCAGCAGAGAGCGACTAGACCCCGGGGAGCTGTTTTTT.

The chain recombines TRBV27 with TRBJ1-5; D not certain. This CDR3 comprises 12 residues. CDR1 MNHEY and CDR2 SMNVEV come from the germline V gene (reference sequence). V was trimmed by 4 bases and J by 5 bases, leaving 6 bases between them. CDR3 sequence: CASSSLYQPQHF. Here the CDR3 DNA reads TGTGCCAGCAGTTCGTTGTATCAGCCCCAGCATTTT.

The chain carries TRBV6-1 and TRBJ2-4; 7 bases align to TRBD2. Germline V CDR1 and CDR2: MNHNS, SASEGT. Trimming at V came to 0 bases and at J to 8 bases, leaving 16 bases not matched to a gene. The CDR3 runs 18 residues. The DNA for the CDR3 is TGTGCCAGCAGTGAAGCGCTTCGTGCGGGGGTCGCGAGGTACATTCAGTACTTC. It translates to CASSEALRAGVARYIQYF.

The rearrangement uses TRBV28 and TRBJ1-1; D is undetermined. The germline V gene encodes CDR1 MDHEN and CDR2 SYDVKM. The CDR3 totals 12 residues. V was cut by 4 bases and J by 8 bases, with 11 bases left in between. The CDR3 protein is CASSSGMGEAFF. The DNA of the CDR3 is TGTGCCAGCAGTTCGGGTATGGGCGAAGCTTTCTTT.

The genes are TRBV4-1 and TRBJ2-5; D not resolved. V was cut by 4 bases and J by 1 base, with 10 bases left in between. Germline-derived CDR1 and CDR2 are MGHRA and YSYEKL. The length of the CDR3 is 14 residues. The chain's CDR3 is CASSPQGPQETQYF. For the CDR3, the DNA is TGCGCCAGCAGCCCCCAAGGACCCCAAGAGACCCAGTACTTC.

The chain uses TRBV11-2 and TRBJ2-5; 12 bases are a match to TRBD2. CDR1 SGHAT and CDR2 FQNNGV come from the germline V gene. The CDR3 has 16 amino acids. V shed 1 base, J shed 5 bases, and the junction held 5 bases outside the gene matches. In DNA, the CDR3 is TGTGCCAGCAGCTTAGCTCTAGCGGGGGGGCAGGAGACCCAGTACTTC. Its protein product is CASSLALAGGQETQYF.

V and J are TRBV7-9 and TRBJ1-2, with D hard to call. CDR3 length: 13 amino acids. Between the trimmed V and J ends, which lost 4 bases and 4 bases, there was a span of 10 bases. The germline V gene encodes CDR1 SEHNR and CDR2 FQNEAQ (reference sequence). The CDR3 loop is CASSSTLFYGYTF. The CDR3 nucleotides are TGTGCCAGCAGCTCTACCCTATTCTATGGCTACACCTTC.

The V call is TRBV15, the J call TRBJ1-2, with D uncertain. Deletions cut 3 bases from V and 8 bases from J, with 16 bases between. The V gene's germline CDR1 is LNHNV and CDR2 YYDKDF (reference sequence). CDR3 size: 14 residues. The CDR3 DNA sequence: TGTGCCACCAGCAGCGCGGCCTCAGTTCGGGGCTACACCTTC. Translation: CATSSAASVRGYTF.